This TCR beta chain was identified during a study of molecular identifiers for immune sequencing clone quantification. Germline CDR1 and CDR2: ENHRY and SYGVKD. This CDR3 is 15 amino acids long. Trimming removed 0 bases at V and 7 bases at J, with 16 bases between. The use of previously described methods and listed TCR primers produced the bulk TCR libraries. TCRdb reprocessed the PCR reads via MiXCR and lists one record per CDR3 protein. The repertoire includes nearly 650,000 distinct CDR3 sequences, less than 30% of them detected once, and 0.78% sits in the top ten. Naive CD8 T cells were FACS-sorted by CD8+CD4-CCR7+CD45RA+ markers.

The origin of this receptor is a human donor in good health. Some libraries in this study had Jurkat cell RNA spiked in. V is TRBV10-3 and J is TRBJ2-7; D might be TRBD2 (5 bases). The sample consisted of naive CD8+ T cells from blood, with Jurkat cell RNA spiked in. The subset is: FACS-sorted CD8+CD4-CCR7+CD45RA+ naive T cells. The CDR3 sequence: CAISESKTPLGEQYF. The CDR3 bases are TGTGCCATCAGTGAGTCGAAGACACCACTAGGGGAGCAGTACTTC.